The clone carrying this T cell receptor (beta chain) was seen repeatedly, ten times or more. The data stem from a study of blood T cells in healthy people across ages. V was shortened by 1 base and J by 8 bases, with 6 bases between the two germline ends. The CDR3 has 12 amino acids. CDR1 and CDR2 (germline): ENHRY, SYGVKD. Primers used in a second PCR of roughly 6 to 11 cycles were a sample-barcoded 5' primer and a J-beta primer mix. In TCRdb, the 5' RACE reads were re-called with MiXCR into one record per CDR3 protein. The sample comprises 700,000 or so distinct CDR3 sequences, around a fifth of which are singletons, and about 22% rests with the top ten.

The gene calls are TRBV10-3 and TRBJ1-5; D is perhaps TRBD1 (5 bases). The origin of this receptor is a man between 65 and 85 years old in good health. The sample consisted of blood. In DNA form, the CDR3 reads TGTGCCATCAGTGAGTTGGGGGAGCCCCAGCATTTT. Its translation is CAISELGEPQHF.